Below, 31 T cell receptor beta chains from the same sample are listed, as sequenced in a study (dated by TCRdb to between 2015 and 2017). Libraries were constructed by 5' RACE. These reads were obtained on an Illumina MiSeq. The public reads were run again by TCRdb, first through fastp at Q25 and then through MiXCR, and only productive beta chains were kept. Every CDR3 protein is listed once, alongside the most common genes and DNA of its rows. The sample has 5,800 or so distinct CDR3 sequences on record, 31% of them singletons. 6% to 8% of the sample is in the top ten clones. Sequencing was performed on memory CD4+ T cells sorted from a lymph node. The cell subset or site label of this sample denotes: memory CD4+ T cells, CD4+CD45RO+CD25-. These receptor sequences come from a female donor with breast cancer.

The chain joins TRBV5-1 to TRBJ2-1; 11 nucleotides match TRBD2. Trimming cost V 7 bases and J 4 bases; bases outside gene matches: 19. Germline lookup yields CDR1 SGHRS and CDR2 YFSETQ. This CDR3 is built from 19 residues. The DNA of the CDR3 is TGCGCCAGCGTCTCCGGGACTAGCGGCGGAGAGACCCAGTACAATGAGCAGTTCTTC. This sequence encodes CASVSGTSGGETQYNEQFF.

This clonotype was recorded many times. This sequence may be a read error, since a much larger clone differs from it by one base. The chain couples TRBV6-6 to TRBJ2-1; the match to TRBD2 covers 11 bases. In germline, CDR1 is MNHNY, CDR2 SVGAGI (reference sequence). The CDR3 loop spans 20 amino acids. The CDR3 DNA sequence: TGTGCCAGCAGTTACCCAACCCTAGCGGGAGGCCCTAGCTCCTACAATGAGCAGTCCTTC. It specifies CASSYPTLAGGPSSYNEQSF.

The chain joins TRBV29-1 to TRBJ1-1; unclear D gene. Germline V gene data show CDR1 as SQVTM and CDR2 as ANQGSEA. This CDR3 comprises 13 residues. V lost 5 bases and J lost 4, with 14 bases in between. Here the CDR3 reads CSVSVGLATEAFF. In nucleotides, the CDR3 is TGCAGCGTTTCTGTGGGGTTGGCCACTGAAGCTTTCTTT.

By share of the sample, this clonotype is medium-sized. The CDR3 DNA reads TGCGCCAGCAGCCTGACTAGCGGGAGCCCCGGATTTTCCTACGAGCAGTACTTC. It encodes CASSLTSGSPGFSYEQYF. V usage is TRBV5-1 and J usage is TRBJ2-7, with 12 bases identical to TRBD2. From germline, CDR1 is SGHRS and CDR2 YFSETQ. V dropped 4 bases and J dropped 1; count of bases not matched to a gene: 12. The CDR3 totals 18 residues.

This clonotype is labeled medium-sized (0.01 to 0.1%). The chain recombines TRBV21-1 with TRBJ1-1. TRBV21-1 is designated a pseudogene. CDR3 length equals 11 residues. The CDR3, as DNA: TGTGCCGGCCGAGAAGACACTGAAGCTTTCTTT. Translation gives CAGREDTEAFF.

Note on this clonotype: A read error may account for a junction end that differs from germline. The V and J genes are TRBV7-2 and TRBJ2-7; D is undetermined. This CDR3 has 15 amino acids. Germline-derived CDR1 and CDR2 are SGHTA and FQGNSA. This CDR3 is CASSGTAFSSYERYF. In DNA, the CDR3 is TGTGCCAGCAGCGGAACCGCGTTCAGCAGCTACGAGCGGTACTTC.

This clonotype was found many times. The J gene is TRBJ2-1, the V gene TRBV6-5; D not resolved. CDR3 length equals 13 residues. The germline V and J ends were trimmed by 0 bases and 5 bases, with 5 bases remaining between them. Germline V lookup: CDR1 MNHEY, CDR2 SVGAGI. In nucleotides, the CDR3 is TGTGCCAGCAGTTACTCAGAGGACAATGAGCAGTTCTTC. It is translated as CASSYSEDNEQFF.

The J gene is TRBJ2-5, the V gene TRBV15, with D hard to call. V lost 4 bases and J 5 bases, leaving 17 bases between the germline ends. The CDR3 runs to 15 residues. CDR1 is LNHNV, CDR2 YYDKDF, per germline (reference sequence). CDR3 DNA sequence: TGTGCCACCAGCAAACTCCGGGCCCCCGCGGAGACCCAGTACTTC. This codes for CATSKLRAPAETQYF. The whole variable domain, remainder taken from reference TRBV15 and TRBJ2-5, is DAMVIQNPRYQVTQFGKPVTLSCSQTLNHNVMYWYQQKSSQAPKLLFHYYDKDFNNEADTPDNFQSRRPNTSFCFLDIRSPGLGDTAMYLCATSKLRAPAETQYFGPGTRLLVL.

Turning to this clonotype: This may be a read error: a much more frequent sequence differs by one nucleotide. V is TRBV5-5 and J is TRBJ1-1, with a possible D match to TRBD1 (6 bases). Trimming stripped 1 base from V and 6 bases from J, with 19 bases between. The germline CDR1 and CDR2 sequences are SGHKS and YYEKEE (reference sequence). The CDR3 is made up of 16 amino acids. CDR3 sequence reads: CASSLKASTGSSEAFF. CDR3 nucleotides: TGTGCCAGCAGCTTGAAAGCGTCTACAGGGTCATCTGAAGCTTTCTTT.

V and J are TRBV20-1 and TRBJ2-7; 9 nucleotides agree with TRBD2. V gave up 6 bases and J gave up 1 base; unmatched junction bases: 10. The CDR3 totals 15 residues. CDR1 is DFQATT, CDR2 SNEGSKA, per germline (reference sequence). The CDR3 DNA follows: TGCAGTGCCCCTTGGGCTAGCGGGAAGTCCTACGAGCAGTACTTC. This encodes CSAPWASGKSYEQYF.

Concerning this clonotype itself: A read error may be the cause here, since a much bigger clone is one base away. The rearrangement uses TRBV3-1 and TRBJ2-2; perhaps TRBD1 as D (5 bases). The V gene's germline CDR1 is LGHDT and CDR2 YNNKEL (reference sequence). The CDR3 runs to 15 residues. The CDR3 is CANSQGSKNTGELFF. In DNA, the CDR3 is TGTGCCAACAGCCAGGGCAGTAAGAACACCGGGGAGCTGTTTTTT.

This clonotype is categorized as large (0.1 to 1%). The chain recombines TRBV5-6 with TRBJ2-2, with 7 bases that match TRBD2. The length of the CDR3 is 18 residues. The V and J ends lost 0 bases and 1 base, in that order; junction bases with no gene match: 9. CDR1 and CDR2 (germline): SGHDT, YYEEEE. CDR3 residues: CASSLGPGQRENTGELFF. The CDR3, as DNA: TGTGCCAGCAGCTTGGGCCCCGGCCAGCGGGAGAACACCGGGGAGCTGTTTTTT. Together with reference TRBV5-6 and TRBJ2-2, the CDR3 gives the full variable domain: DAGVTQSPTHLIKTRGQQVTLRCSPKSGHDTVSWYQQALGQGPQFIFQYYEEEERQRGNFPDRFSGHQFPNYSSELNVNALLLGDSALYLCASSLGPGQRENTGELFFGEGSRLTVL.

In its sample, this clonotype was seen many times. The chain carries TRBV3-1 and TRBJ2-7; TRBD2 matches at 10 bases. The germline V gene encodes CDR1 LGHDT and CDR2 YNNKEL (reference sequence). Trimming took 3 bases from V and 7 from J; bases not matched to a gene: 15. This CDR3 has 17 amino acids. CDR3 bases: TGTGCCAGCAGCCACTCGGGTCGACTAGCGGGTGCGGGGGAGCAGTACTTC. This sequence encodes CASSHSGRLAGAGEQYF.

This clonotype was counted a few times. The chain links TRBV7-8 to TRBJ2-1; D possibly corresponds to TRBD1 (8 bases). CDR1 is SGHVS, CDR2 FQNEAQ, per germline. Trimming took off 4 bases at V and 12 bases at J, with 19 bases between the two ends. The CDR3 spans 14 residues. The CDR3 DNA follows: TGTGCCAGCAGCTCTGACAGGGGAGGGGCTCTGCAGTTCTTC. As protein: CASSSDRGGALQFF.

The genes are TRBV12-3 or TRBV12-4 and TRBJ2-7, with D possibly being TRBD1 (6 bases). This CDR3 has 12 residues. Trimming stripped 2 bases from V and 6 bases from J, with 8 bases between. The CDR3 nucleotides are TGTGCCAGCAGTTTACAGGGGTTCGAGCAGTACTTC. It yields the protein CASSLQGFEQYF.

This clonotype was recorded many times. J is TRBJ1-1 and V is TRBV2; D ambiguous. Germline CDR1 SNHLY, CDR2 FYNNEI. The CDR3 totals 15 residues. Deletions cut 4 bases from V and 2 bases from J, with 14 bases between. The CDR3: CASSGAASRNTEAFF. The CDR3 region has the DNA TGTGCCAGCAGTGGAGCTGCCTCGAGAAACACTGAAGCTTTCTTT.

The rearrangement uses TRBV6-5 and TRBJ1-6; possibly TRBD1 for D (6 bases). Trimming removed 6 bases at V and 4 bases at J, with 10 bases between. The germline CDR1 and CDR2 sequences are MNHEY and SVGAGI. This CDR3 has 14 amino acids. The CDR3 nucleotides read TGTGCCAGCAGCTACGGACAGTATAATTCACCCCTCCACTTT. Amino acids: CASSYGQYNSPLHF.

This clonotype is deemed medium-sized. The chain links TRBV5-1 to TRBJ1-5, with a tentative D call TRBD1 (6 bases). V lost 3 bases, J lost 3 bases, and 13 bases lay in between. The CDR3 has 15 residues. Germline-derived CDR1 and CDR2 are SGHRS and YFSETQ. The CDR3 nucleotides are TGCGCCAGCAGCTCGACAGGCAATTACAATCAGCCCCAGCATTTT. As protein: CASSSTGNYNQPQHF.

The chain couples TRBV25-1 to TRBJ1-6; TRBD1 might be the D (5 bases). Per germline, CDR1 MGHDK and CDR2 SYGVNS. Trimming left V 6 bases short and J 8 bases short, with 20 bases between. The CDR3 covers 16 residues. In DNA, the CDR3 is TGTGCCAGCAGCGTACACGGGGACGGAGGAGATTCACCCCTCCACTTT. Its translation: CASSVHGDGGDSPLHF.

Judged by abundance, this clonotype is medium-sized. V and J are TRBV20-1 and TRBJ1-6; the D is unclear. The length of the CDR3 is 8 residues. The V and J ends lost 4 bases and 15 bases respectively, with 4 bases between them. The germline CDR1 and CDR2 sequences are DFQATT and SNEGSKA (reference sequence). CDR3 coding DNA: TGCAGTGCTATGGACCTCCACTTT. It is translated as CSAMDLHF.

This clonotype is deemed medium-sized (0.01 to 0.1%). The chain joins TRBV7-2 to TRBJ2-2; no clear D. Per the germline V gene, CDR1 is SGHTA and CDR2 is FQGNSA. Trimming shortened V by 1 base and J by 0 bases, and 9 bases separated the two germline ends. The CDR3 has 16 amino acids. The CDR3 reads CASSLDGGTNTGELFF. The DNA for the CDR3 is TGTGCCAGCAGCTTAGACGGCGGTACGAACACCGGGGAGCTGTTTTTT.

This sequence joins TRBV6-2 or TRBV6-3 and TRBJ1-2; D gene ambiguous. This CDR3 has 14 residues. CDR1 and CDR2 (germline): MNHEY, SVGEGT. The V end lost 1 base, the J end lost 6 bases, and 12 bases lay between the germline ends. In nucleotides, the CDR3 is TGTGCCAGCAGTTACTTGGGGAAGGGAGATGGCTACACCTTC. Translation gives CASSYLGKGDGYTF.

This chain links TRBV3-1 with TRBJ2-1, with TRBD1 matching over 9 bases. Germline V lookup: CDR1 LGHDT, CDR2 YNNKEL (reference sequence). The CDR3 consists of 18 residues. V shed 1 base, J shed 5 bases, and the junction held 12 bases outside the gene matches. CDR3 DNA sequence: TGTGCCAGCAGCCAAGGAATCCCCGGGACAGGGTCCGACAATGAGCAGTTCTTC. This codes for CASSQGIPGTGSDNEQFF.

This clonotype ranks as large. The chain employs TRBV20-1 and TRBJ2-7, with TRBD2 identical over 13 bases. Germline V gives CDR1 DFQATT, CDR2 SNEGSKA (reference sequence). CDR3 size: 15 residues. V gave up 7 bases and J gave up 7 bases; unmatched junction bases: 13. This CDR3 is CSGSFTSGRAEEQYF. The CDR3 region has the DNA TGCAGTGGATCGTTCACTAGCGGGAGGGCCGAAGAGCAGTACTTC.

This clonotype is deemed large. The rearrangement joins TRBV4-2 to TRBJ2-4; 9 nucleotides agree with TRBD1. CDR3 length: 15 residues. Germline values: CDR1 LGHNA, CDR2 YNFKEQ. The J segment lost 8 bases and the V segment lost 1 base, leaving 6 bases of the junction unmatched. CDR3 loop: CASSQAPDRGDIQYF. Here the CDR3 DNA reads TGTGCCAGCAGCCAAGCCCCGGACAGGGGTGACATTCAGTACTTC.

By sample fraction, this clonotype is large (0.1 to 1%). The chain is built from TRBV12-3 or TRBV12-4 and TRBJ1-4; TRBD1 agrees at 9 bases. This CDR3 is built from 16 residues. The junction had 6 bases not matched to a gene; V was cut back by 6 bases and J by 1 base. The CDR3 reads CASSTGTGITNEKLFF. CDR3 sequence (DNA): TGTGCCAGCAGCACTGGGACAGGGATAACTAATGAAAAACTGTTTTTT.

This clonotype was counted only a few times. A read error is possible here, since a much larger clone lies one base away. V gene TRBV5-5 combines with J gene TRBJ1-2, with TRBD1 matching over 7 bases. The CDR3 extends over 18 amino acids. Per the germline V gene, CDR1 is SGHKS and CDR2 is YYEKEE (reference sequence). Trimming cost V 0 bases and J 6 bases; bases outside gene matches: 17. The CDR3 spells CASSLASLSLRGGNGYTF. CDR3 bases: TGTGCCAGCAGCTTGGCCTCCTTGAGCCTCAGAGGGGGCAATGGCTACACCTTC.

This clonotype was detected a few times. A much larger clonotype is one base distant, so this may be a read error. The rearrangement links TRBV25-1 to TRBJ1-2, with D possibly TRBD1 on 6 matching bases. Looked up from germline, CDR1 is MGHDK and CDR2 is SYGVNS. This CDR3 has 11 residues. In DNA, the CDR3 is TGTGCCACCAGTCTAGGGGGAGGCTACACCTTC. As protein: CATSLGGGYTF.

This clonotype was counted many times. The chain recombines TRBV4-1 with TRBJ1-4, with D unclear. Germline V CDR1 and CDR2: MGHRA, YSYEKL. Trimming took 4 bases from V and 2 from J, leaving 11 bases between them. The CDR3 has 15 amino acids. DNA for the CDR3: TGCGCCAGCAGCCTCCTATGGGGTACTAATGAAAAACTGTTTTTT. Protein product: CASSLLWGTNEKLFF.

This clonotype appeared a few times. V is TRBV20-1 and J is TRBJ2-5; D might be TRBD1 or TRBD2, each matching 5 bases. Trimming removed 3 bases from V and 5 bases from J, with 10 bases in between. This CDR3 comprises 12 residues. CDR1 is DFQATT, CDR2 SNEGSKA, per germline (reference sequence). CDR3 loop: CSARYRDETQYF. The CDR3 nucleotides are TGCAGTGCTAGGTACCGGGACGAGACCCAGTACTTC.

The CDR3 protein is CASSRYRDRKETQYF. DNA of the CDR3: TGTGCCAGCAGCCGGTACCGGGACAGAAAAGAGACCCAGTACTTC. V and J are TRBV3-1 and TRBJ2-5, with 7 bases identical to TRBD1. The CDR3 runs 15 residues. Germline CDR1 LGHDT, CDR2 YNNKEL (reference sequence). The V gene end was trimmed by 4 bases and the J gene end by 3 bases; junction bases not matched to a gene: 8.